What follows is one T cell receptor beta chain and its context. The data originate from a study of T cell responses to AZD1222 COVID-19 vaccine. V lost 4 bases and J lost 3; bases outside the gene matches: 4. Germline-derived CDR1 and CDR2 are MGHRA and YSYEKL. This CDR3 contains 16 residues. Produced via immunoSEQ multiplex PCR; TCRdb's table is partial and in-frame only. The profile covers 150,000 or so clones, with 80% to 90% appearing a single time and approximately 6.6% taken by the ten largest. This sequence was found in an adult who had recovered from COVID-19. The starting material was peripheral blood, obtained after recovery from COVID-19. The chain couples TRBV4-1 to TRBJ2-3; 13 bases fit TRBD2. The CDR3 loop reads CASSPLGLAGTDTQYF. CDR3 in DNA: TGCGCCAGCAGCCCTCTGGGACTAGCGGGAACAGATACGCAGTATTTT.